This TCR beta chain was identified during a study of blood T cell repertoires in COVID-19. The wider study: COVID-19 samples from acute and convalescent phases originated in the United States, Italy and Spain.

Original processing notes: Scientists estimated how many nucleated cells there were by amplifying reference gene primers. Using immunoSEQ multiplex PCR, the repertoire was profiled, and TCRdb retains in-frame clones only, with some absent. Clonal size and the V and J genes are those of that table, whereas D and trimming came from the DNA. The data show about 130,000 clones, approximately 90% seen once. From germline, CDR1 is MNHEY and CDR2 SMNVEV (reference sequence). The CDR3 runs 14 residues. V lost 8 bases to trimming and J lost 8 bases, with 18 bases between them. The chain is built from TRBV27 and TRBJ1-4, with no clear D. Sequencing input: peripheral blood. The clonotype was recovered from an elderly woman with acute or convalescent COVID-19. Written as DNA, the CDR3 is TGTGCCAGCCCCCACCGGAGGAAAAGGGAAAAACTGTTTTTT. It encodes CASPHRRKREKLFF.